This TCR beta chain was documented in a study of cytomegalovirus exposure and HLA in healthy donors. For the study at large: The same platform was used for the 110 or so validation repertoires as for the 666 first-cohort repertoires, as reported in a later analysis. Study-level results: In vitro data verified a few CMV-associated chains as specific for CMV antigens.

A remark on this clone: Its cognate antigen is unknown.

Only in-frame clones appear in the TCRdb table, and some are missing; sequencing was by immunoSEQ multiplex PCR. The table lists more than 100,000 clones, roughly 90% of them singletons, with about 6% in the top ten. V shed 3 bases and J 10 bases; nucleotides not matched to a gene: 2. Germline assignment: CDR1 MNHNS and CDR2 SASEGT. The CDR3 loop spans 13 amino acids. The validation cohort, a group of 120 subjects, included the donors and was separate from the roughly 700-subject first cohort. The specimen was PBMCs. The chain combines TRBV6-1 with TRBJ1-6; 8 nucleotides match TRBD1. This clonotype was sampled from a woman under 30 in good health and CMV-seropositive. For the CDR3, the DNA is TGTGCCAGCAGTGAGGGACAGGAATCACCCCTCCACTTT. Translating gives CASSEGQESPLHF.